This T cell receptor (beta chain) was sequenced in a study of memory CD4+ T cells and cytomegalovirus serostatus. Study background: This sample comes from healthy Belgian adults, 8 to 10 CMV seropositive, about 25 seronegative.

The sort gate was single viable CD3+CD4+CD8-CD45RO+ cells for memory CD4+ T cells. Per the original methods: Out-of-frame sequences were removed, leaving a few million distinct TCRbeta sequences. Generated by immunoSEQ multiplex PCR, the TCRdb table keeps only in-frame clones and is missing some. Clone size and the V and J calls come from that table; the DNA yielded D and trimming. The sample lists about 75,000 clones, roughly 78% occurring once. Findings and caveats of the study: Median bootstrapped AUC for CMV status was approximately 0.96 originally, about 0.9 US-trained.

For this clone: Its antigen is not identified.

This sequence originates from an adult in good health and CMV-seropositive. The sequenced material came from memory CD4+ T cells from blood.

CDR3 sequence reads: CASRRAKNIQYF. In DNA form, the CDR3 reads TGTGCCAGCAGGAGAGCCAAAAACATTCAGTACTTC. The chain joins TRBV28 to TRBJ2-4; D is undetermined. Germline V gene lookup returns CDR1 MDHEN and CDR2 SYDVKM. The V end was cut by 6 bases, the J end by 0 bases, with 3 bases between. CDR3 length: 12 amino acids.